This TCR beta chain stems from a study of cytomegalovirus exposure and HLA in healthy donors (dated by TCRdb to the late 2010s). About the investigation overall: An earlier analysis of 587 of the donors reported 250 to 300 Gb of sequence data and about 120 million unique TCR beta sequences obtained from around 190 million T cells. Approximately 310 gigabases of sequencing data and tens of millions of unique TCR sequences were included in an early release covering about 620 HLA-typed donors. The genetic ancestry cluster associated with self-reported Caucasian donors included about four fifths of the 350 to 500 genotyped donors. The aim of the study was to test whether cataloging public T cell receptors could identify signatures of past pathogen exposure. The T cell repertoires of 670 or so subjects were profiled by immunosequencing and related to cytomegalovirus serostatus. Besides the first cohort of roughly 700 subjects, a separate validation cohort made up of about 120 different subjects was used. The study combined high-throughput TCR immunosequencing, statistical association of individual TCRs with disease status, and machine learning to predict cytomegalovirus infection status. A later analysis re-examined previously published TCR beta repertoires from hundreds of donors and added high-resolution HLA genotyping to investigate patterns of TCR occurrence. In the later analysis, no new phenotypic data were used to find candidate immune exposures; instead, reliance was placed on TCR beta sequences and their occurrence across donors. An earlier analysis of around 540 of the donors applied high-throughput TCR beta sequencing to assess whether each TCR beta V gene segment acted as functional or pseudogenic. Alongside the repertoire data, information on donor age, sex, ethnicity and CMV serostatus was compiled. Genome-wide SNP genotypes for about 65% of the 666 donors were used in a later genetic analysis, which treated that subset as a discovery cohort. Every repertoire in the discovery cohort had been generated on one and the same sequencing platform. Class I and class II HLA loci were covered by the typing at four-digit resolution. Typing coverage differed by locus: A, B, C, DRB1 and DQB1 were typed in about 629-630 donors, DQA1 in around 500, DPA1 in 600 to 610, and DPB1 in 400 to 490. Four to six DR-DQ haplotypes were handled as single units for association and clustering because linkage in the cohort was strong. On average, roughly 240,000 unique TCR beta nucleotide sequences were sequenced per donor among 398 genotyped donors of the cohort, with 15% to 20% of those sequences being non-productive. Overall study outcomes, separate from this receptor: The study listed 150 to 200 TCR beta chains as associated with cytomegalovirus. A later analysis reported that several top co-occurrence clusters appeared linked to parvovirus B19, influenza, CMV and Epstein-Barr virus. A further reported finding was that TCR beta sequences accurately predicted the HLA-A and HLA-B alleles for most subjects in the first cohort. The cohort was sequenced for TCR beta chains only, and without alpha or paired-chain data the features that could be detected were limited. A later analysis found that most CMV-associated TCR beta chains appeared HLA-restricted, with HLA associations seemingly driven largely by CMV exposure. In a later analysis, HLA-associated TCR beta chains showed more clonal expansion and lower generation probabilities than non-associated chains that were equally common. A cluster of highly shared sequence variants was judged likely to represent a technical artifact of the sequencing pipeline. Sequencing depth was assumed to be roughly uniform across donors in the presence/absence analyses, though that assumption may not hold. When HLA alleles, especially DR and DQ, strongly co-occurred, TCR associations were difficult to assign to individual alleles. At a false discovery rate of 0.05, a later analysis linked about 17,000 TCR beta sequences to specific HLA alleles. Correlated functional status among segregating V segments might be attributable to linkage disequilibrium, but an unknown experimental factor could not be ruled out. Because some donors lacked HLA typing at each locus, the association tests relied only on the typed subset. A later analysis found that TCR association rates varied across HLA loci, with DRB1 alleles showing the most associated TCRs and HLA-C alleles the fewest. For the cohort, immune exposure information was limited to CMV serostatus. Three of the identified cytomegalovirus-associated TCR beta chains were confirmed in vitro to be specific for cytomegalovirus antigens. Because counts were too low, seventeen rarely observed V segments, including chromosome 9 orphons, were excluded from the earlier analysis of some 590 of the donors. In both the original and validation cohorts, the classifier was reported to diagnose cytomegalovirus status with high specificity and sensitivity. Compared with the 666-donor mean, donors in an Asian-associated ancestry cluster had fewer N-insertions in productive TCRs, according to a later genetic analysis. The 87-base-pair reads could not distinguish some IMGT-functional V segments, including TRBV6-2 and TRBV6-3, so those segments were excluded. In an earlier analysis of under 600 of the donors, most TCR beta V segments were observed in productive rearrangements about 87% or about 30% of the time, broadly matching IMGT annotations. The authors suggested that the approach could potentially be extended to other disease states and immunological phenotypes. An association between a missense DCLRE1C variant and V-gene and J-gene trimming of TCR beta chains was found in a later genetic analysis and replicated in an independent cohort. Most TCR sequences were seen in very few donors, while some public TCRs were found in many individuals.

Of note for this clone: This clone's antigen is unknown. The junction departs from the called germline gene at one end, perhaps through a read error. The identical CDR3 is also encoded by other nucleotide sequences in the sample.

The library relied on the immunoSEQ multiplex PCR assay. For the multiplex PCR, a mixture combining 60 forward primers for TCR Vbeta segments and 13 reverse primers for TCR Jbeta segments was used. The CDR3 region of rearranged TCR beta genes was amplified from genomic DNA with a multiplex PCR assay. On the Illumina HiSeq System, the amplified TCR beta libraries were sequenced as 87-base-pair reads. Per the authors' processing: Across the 666 repertoires, a later analysis counted roughly 77 million unique TCR beta chains, approximately 10 million of which were shared by at least two donors. Raw reads were error-corrected and collapsed into unique sequences by a nearest-neighbor algorithm in which closely related sequences were merged to remove PCR and sequencing errors. Alignment of CDR3 sequences to IMGT reference sequences was used to assign V, D and J gene segments. For a sequence to be retained, a match of at least six nucleotides to both a V gene segment and a J gene segment was required. A rearrangement counted as productive if the CDR3 had no stop codons and remained in frame with V and J, and every other rearrangement counted as non-productive. Following IMGT convention, CDR3 was defined as the stretch from the second conserved V-encoded cysteine up to the conserved J-encoded phenylalanine. In an earlier analysis of roughly 580 of the donors, sequences lacking an unambiguous match to a single V gene segment were excluded. An earlier analysis of several hundred of the donors called V segments functional above 56.7% productive rearrangements and segregating when the between-donor standard deviation exceeded 5%. A statistical classification framework was built for diagnosing cytomegalovirus status from the catalog of TCR beta chain sequences. V and J gene assignment, in a later analysis, came from comparing TCR nucleotide sequences with IMGT/GENE-DB human TR gene sequences. The TCRdist pipeline was used in a later analysis to assign CDR3 sequences and most-parsimonious VDJ recombination scenarios. In a later analysis, each TCR beta chain was defined by its CDR3 amino acid sequence together with its V-gene family, and reads without a unique V-gene family were excluded. In a later analysis, around 650 highly shared, low-generation-probability nucleotide sequences were removed to address suspected cross-contamination and a sequencing artifact. For each public chain, a later analysis derived a clonal expansion index from normalized ranks of inferred template counts within each repertoire. In a later analysis, generation probabilities were computed using a VDJ recombination model fitted to out-of-frame rearrangements, and the results were checked against IGoR. In a later analysis, TCR-TCR, TCR-HLA and TCR-CMV co-occurrence was scored with hypergeometric tests, and a repertoire-size bias correction was applied to TCR pairs. To estimate false discovery rates, a later analysis permuted the HLA or CMV assignments 20 times. In a later analysis, co-occurring TCRs were grouped with DBSCAN, and TCRdist sequence similarity was added when clustering was performed within HLA-allele-positive subsets. For co-occurrence clustering, repertoires with fewer than 30,000 or more than 120,000 public chains were excluded, along with five repertoires with anomalous nucleotide sharing. As stored in TCRdb, this immuneACCESS dataset retains in-frame rearrangements with V and J assigned. A fraction of the clones does not appear; measured against another copy, unresolved V genes explain less than half of the discrepancy, and the remainder lacks a known reason. V, J and clone size were drawn from that table, and D and trimming were deduced from the DNA. Within this sample are about 120,000 clones, with about 86% of them counted one time only. In total, the top ten clones hold 2% to 2.5% of the sample.

The cohort comprised around 700 healthy bone marrow donors. Cohort members were all nominally healthy when sampled, although unrecorded immune exposures were likely present. The donor tested CMV seronegative, placing the donor among the 352 seronegative members of the cohort. A peripheral blood sample was provided by each donor, and peripheral blood mononuclear cells were used for TCR beta sequencing. Genomic DNA was extracted from the blood cell samples with the Qiagen DNeasy Blood Extraction Kit. CDR1 SNHLY and CDR2 FYNNEI were looked up in the germline V gene. Including the terminal cysteine and phenylalanine, the CDR3 comprises 14 residues. Left in the record is the CDR3 DNA by itself, 42 bases read in frame from the first base.

This receptor was taken from a woman aged 40 to 55 in good health and CMV-seronegative. The sample consisted of PBMCs. The chain employs TRBV2 and TRBJ2-5, with 7 middle bases fitting TRBD2. CDR3 protein: CASSDPAGQETQYF. The sequenced DNA: TGCGCCAGCAGTGACCCAGCGGGGCAAGAGACCCAGTACTTC.